One sample yielded the 8 T cell receptor beta chains listed below, sequenced in a study of blood T cell repertoires in COVID-19. Produced via immunoSEQ multiplex PCR; TCRdb's table is partial and in-frame only. This table holds roughly 340,000 clones, 75% to 90% found once. Sequenced input: PBMCs or T cells enriched from blood (not recorded which). These receptors all stem from a man aged 18 to 29 who had recovered from COVID-19.

The gene calls are TRBV7-2 and TRBJ1-2, with D possibly being TRBD1 (5 bases). CDR3 length: 15 amino acids. In germline, CDR1 is SGHTA, CDR2 FQGNSA. V dropped 1 base and J dropped 0 bases, with 9 bases sitting between them. CDR3 in amino acids: CASSLEGPPNYGYTF. The CDR3 DNA is TGTGCCAGCAGCTTAGAGGGGCCCCCTAACTATGGCTACACCTTC.

The chain is built from TRBV7-2 and TRBJ2-3; no firm D call. The V end was cut by 5 bases, the J end by 6 bases, with 9 bases between. The germline V gene has CDR1 SGHTA and CDR2 FQGNSA. This CDR3 region has 12 residues. The CDR3 reads CASSAYMDTQYF. Here the CDR3 DNA reads TGTGCCAGCAGCGCTTACATGGATACGCAGTATTTT.

The count of this clone is one. The chain combines TRBV7-2 with TRBJ2-1; 15 bases are a match to TRBD2. Trimming at V came to 1 base and at J to 1 base, leaving 5 bases not matched to a gene. CDR3 length: 19 amino acids. Germline loops: CDR1 SGHTA, CDR2 FQGNSA. CDR3 amino acids: CASSLEGLAGGGSYNEQFF. CDR3 DNA sequence: TGTGCCAGCAGCTTAGAGGGACTAGCGGGAGGTGGGTCCTACAATGAGCAGTTCTTC.

This rearrangement joins TRBV15 to TRBJ2-2, with D perhaps TRBD2 (6 bases). The CDR3 covers 17 residues. CDR1 and CDR2 (germline): LNHNV, YYDKDF (reference sequence). Trimming left V 0 bases short and J 0 bases short, with 11 bases between. The CDR3, as DNA: TGTGCCACCAGCAGAGATTACGGCGGGACGAACACCGGGGAGCTGTTTTTT. It translates to CATSRDYGGTNTGELFF.

The chain has TRBV24-1 and TRBJ2-2; TRBD1 aligns across 9 bases. The CDR3 runs to 18 residues. Germline CDR1 is KGHDR and CDR2 is SFDVKD. J gave up 3 bases and V 1 base, and 8 bases lay outside the gene matches. The CDR3 DNA sequence: TGTGCCACCAGTGATTTCAAATACCGGGACAGGGACACCGGGGAGCTGTTTTTT. Amino acids: CATSDFKYRDRDTGELFF.

The J gene is TRBJ1-2, the V gene TRBV6-2 or TRBV6-3; D ambiguous. Germline V lookup: CDR1 MNHEY, CDR2 SVGEGT. Trimming cost V 6 bases and J 5 bases, with 10 bases left between them. CDR3 length: 12 residues. The CDR3 protein is CASSSPGYGYTF. The CDR3 DNA sequence: TGTGCCAGCAGCTCACCCGGGTATGGCTACACCTTC.

This rearrangement joins TRBV5-1 to TRBJ1-3, with D possibly matching TRBD1 (5 bases). The CDR3 extends over 19 amino acids. Germline CDR1 is SGHRS and CDR2 is YFSETQ. Trimming removed 2 bases at V and 0 bases at J, with 21 bases between. DNA of the CDR3: TGCGCCAGCAGCTTCGACCCCGGCACCGGGGGGGACTCTGGAAACACCATATATTTT. Translated, it gives CASSFDPGTGGDSGNTIYF.

The chain carries TRBV7-8 and TRBJ1-2; D is ambiguous. This CDR3 has 13 amino acids. CDR1 is SGHVS, CDR2 FQNEAQ, per germline. V lost 3 bases, J lost 1 base, and 6 bases lay in between. CDR3 protein: CASSFENNYGYTF. The DNA for the CDR3 is TGTGCCAGCAGCTTTGAGAATAACTATGGCTACACCTTC.